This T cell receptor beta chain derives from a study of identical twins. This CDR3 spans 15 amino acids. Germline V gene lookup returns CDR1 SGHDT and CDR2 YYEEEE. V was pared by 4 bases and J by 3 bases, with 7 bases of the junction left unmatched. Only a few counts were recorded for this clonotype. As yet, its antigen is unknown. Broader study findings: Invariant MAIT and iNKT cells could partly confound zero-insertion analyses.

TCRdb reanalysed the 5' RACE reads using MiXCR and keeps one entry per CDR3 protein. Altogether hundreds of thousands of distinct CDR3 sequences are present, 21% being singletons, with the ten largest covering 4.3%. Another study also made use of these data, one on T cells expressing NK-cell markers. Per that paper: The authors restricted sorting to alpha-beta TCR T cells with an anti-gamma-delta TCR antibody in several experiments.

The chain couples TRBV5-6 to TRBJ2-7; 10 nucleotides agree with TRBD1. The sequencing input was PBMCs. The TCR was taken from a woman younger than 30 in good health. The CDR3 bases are TGTGCCAGCAGCCTAATGGGGACAGGGGTCTACGAGCAGTACTTC. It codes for CASSLMGTGVYEQYF.